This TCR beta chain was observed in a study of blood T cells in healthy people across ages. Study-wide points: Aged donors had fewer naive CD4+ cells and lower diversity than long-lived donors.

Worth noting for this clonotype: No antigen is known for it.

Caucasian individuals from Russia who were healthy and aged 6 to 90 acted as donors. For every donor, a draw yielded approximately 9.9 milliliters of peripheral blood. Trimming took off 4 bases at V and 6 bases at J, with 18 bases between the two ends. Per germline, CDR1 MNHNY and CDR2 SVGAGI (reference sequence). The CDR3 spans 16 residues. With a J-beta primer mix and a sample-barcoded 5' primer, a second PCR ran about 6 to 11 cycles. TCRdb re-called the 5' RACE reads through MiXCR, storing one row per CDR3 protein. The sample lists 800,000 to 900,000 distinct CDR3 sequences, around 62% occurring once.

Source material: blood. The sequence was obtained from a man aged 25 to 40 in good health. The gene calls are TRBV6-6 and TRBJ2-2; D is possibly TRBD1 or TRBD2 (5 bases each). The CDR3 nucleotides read TGTGCCAGCAGTTCTCCGGGGCGGTCGGGGCCCGGGGAGCTGTTTTTT. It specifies CASSSPGRSGPGELFF.